This entry lists 3 T cell receptor beta chains sequenced from one sample in a study of T cells in Graves' hyperthyroidism and ophthalmopathy. There were TCR beta CDR3 regions amplified from RNA transcripts. Researchers ran a first-round RT-PCR on the TCR CDR3 using the HTBI primer set. MiXCR was run by TCRdb on the multiplex PCR reads, yielding one entry per CDR3 protein. The table includes over 250,000 distinct CDR3 sequences, about an eighth detected once. Sequenced material: blood. Receptors were obtained from a woman in her thirties or forties with Graves' ophthalmopathy.

The chain uses TRBV20-1 and TRBJ1-1, with a possible D match to TRBD1 (6 bases). V was cut by 6 bases and J by 1 base, with 12 bases left in between. Germline V gives CDR1 DFQATT, CDR2 SNEGSKA (reference sequence). CDR3 length: 13 amino acids. CDR3 residues: CSAEGVWNTEAFF. The CDR3 DNA sequence: TGCAGTGCCGAGGGGGTTTGGAACACTGAAGCTTTCTTT.

About this clonotype itself: A much larger clone lies one base from this, so it may be a read error. The chain is built from TRBV28 and TRBJ2-7, with 9 bases lining up with TRBD2. CDR1 MDHEN and CDR2 SYDVKM come from the germline V gene. This CDR3 is 14 amino acids long. The CDR3 DNA is TGTGCCAGCAGTTTTAGCGGGGGACGCGACGAGCAGCACTTC. Its translation is CASSFSGGRDEQHF.

This clonotype came up a few times. The V and J genes are TRBV6-1 and TRBJ2-2; 9 nucleotides agree with TRBD1. With V trimmed by 7 bases and J by 2 bases, 5 bases remained unmatched. The CDR3 runs to 15 residues. CDR1 and CDR2 from the germline V gene are MNHNS and SASEGT. CDR3 region: CASKPGQGNTGELFF. As DNA, the CDR3 is TGTGCCAGCAAACCGGGACAGGGTAACACCGGGGAGCTGTTTTTT.